The subject of this entry is one TCR beta chain. This clone is labeled medium-sized (0.01 to 0.1%). What antigen it recognizes has not been identified. No much larger clone is present one base from it, and per-base qualities are unavailable. The T-cell fraction in tumor and uninvolved lung tissue was obtained from TCR sequencing using the immunoSEQ assay. Under the source paper's analysis protocol: For survival analysis, patients were split into high (upper tertile) and low (lower two tertiles) T-cell fraction groups and compared by log-rank test. Paired tumor versus uninvolved lung differences in T-cell fraction were tested with a signed-rank test. TCRdb took over this immuneACCESS table, retaining in-frame rearrangements with V and J assigned. Such tables are incomplete; in checked studies, under half of the missing clones stem from an unresolved V gene, and the remainder is unexplained. V and J calls and clone size follow that table, whereas D and trimming were derived from the DNA. The table for this sample lists tens of thousands of clones; approximately 73% of them were counted only once. The ten largest clones add up to 5.5% to 7% of the sample.

This sample is part of a study of tumor-infiltrating lymphocytes in localized non-small cell lung cancer (dated by TCRdb to the early 2020s). Regarding the study in general: Patients whose samples were collected after neoadjuvant chemotherapy, as well as both smokers and never-smokers and several histologies, were included in the cohort. Resected tumor tissue and uninvolved lung tissue described as non-adjacent to the tumor were contributed by each patient, with both tissues obtained from the same patient. TCR sequencing was one of several integrated assays, alongside flow cytometry, multiplex immunofluorescence, RNA-seq, exome sequencing and proteomics, applied to the same patients. The overall ICON cohort was composed of over a hundred surgical patients with localized non-small cell lung cancer whose tumors were resected. For 50 to 55 patients, immunoSEQ T-cell fraction was compared between paired tumor and uninvolved lung. Study-wide conclusions, independent of this receptor: No association of tumor T-cell fraction from TCR sequencing with recurrence-free survival was found (p = 0.61). Higher T cell infiltration in tumors than in uninvolved lung tissue was supported by TCRbeta sequencing, consistent with immunofluorescence CD3 counts. Different pieces of the same tissue were used for different assays, so technical variation could not be separated from intratumor heterogeneity. The TCR-derived T-cell fraction showed no difference between the flow cytometry-defined immunotypes IM1 (good prognosis) and IM2 (poor prognosis). Assay coverage differed among patients according to how much tissue was available, so only a subset of the cohort had TCR sequencing.

The CDR1 and CDR2 encoded by the germline V gene are MNHNS and SASEGT. Reading from cysteine to phenylalanine, the CDR3 counts 14 amino acids. The kept DNA is CDR3 alone, 42 bases in frame from the first base. Trimmed from V: 4 bases; trimmed from J: 11 bases; junction bases lacking a gene match: 6. ICON enrollment began in the first half of 2016, and the last patient was enrolled in 2018. Fresh tumor and matched uninvolved tissue for in-depth immune analyses, including TCR sequencing, were collected from a subcohort of some 76 patients. DNA for TCR sequencing was isolated from bulk tissue, and no cell sorting was done.

Sequenced input: lung tumor tissue. The chain employs TRBV6-1 and TRBJ1-6; 9 bases in the middle match TRBD1. The clonotype originates from a human donor with non-small cell lung cancer. The CDR3 loop reads CASSGGQGLTPLHF. The nucleotide sequence is TGTGCCAGCAGTGGGGGACAGGGTTTGACACCCCTCCACTTT.